The clone carrying this TCR beta chain was recorded once. Its antigen is not known. The sample belongs to a study of shared clonotypes between healthy human individuals. Overall study findings and caveats: Non-shared clonotypes displayed generation probabilities falling below those of clonotypes present in all four donors.

There are 13 residues in the CDR3. Trimming took 4 bases from V and 1 from J, leaving 7 bases between them. Germline V lookup: CDR1 MNHNY, CDR2 SVGAGI (reference sequence). The data were produced by immunoSEQ multiplex PCR, yet TCRdb's version contains in-frame clones alone and is incomplete. Of hundreds of thousands of clones in the sample, 97% were seen once. Sequencing was done on a sample of naive CD4+ T cells sorted from blood. The subset: CD45RA+ positively selected. The rearrangement links TRBV6-6 to TRBJ2-5, with D possibly matching TRBD2 (6 bases). This receptor was taken from a woman aged 25 to 39 in good health. Here the CDR3 DNA reads TGTGCCAGCAGTTGGGACTTCCAAGAGACCCAGTACTTC. Translating gives CASSWDFQETQYF.